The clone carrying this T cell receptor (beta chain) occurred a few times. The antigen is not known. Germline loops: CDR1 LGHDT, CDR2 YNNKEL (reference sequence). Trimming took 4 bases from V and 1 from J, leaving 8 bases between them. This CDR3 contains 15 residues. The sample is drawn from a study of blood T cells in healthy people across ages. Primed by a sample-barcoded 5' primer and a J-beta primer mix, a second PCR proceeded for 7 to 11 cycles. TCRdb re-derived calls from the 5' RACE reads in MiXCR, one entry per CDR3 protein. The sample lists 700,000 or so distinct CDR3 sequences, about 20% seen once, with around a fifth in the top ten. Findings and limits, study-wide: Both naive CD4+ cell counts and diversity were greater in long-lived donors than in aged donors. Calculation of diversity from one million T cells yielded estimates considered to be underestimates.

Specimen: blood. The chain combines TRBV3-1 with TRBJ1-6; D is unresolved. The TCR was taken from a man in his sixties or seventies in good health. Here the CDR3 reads CASSPDFSYNSPLHF. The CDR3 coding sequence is TGTGCCAGCAGCCCGGACTTTTCCTATAATTCACCCCTCCACTTT.